There are many counts of the clone carrying this T cell receptor (beta chain). The antigen remains unidentified. Arm-PCR of CDR3 regions and iRepertoire HTBI primers were used to build TCR beta libraries. TCRdb independently ran MiXCR on the multiplex PCR reads; one entry per CDR3 protein. The data hold 500,000 to 700,000 distinct CDR3 sequences, with roughly 15% observed a single time. The time point denotes: newly diagnosed GD, antithyroid drugs for less than 3 months. PBMCs were the source of the RNA used for TCR sequencing. These data originate in a study of regulatory T cells in long-lasting Graves disease. The study's findings and limits: Patients with persistent Graves' had lower TCR diversity than newly diagnosed patients. With some 2,700 shared public clonotypes, persistent patients exceeded new patients, who shared about a thousand.

V was clipped by 5 bases and J by 4 bases, with 18 bases between them. The germline V gene has CDR1 SGHVS and CDR2 FQNEAQ. CDR3 length: 16 residues. The data also belong to a second study, concerning T cells in Graves' hyperthyroidism and ophthalmopathy. That source adds: A set of HTBI primers served as the primers for a first-round RT-PCR of the TCR CDR3.

J is TRBJ2-1 and V is TRBV7-8; D possibly corresponds to TRBD1 (7 bases). The receptor's source is a woman aged 25 to 45 with Graves disease. Sequencing used peripheral blood mononuclear cells (PBMCs), obtained at new diagnosis, from a patient treated with antithyroid drugs. The CDR3 is CASSQGGTVGYNEQFF. CDR3 coding DNA: TGTGCCAGCAGCCAAGGAGGGACAGTTGGATACAATGAGCAGTTCTTC. Variable domain in full (rest from reference TRBV7-8 and TRBJ2-1): GAGVSQSPRYKVAKRGQDVALRCDPISGHVSLFWYQQALGQGPEFLTYFQNEAQLDKSGLPSDRFFAERPEGSVSTLKIQRTQQEDSAVYLCASSQGGTVGYNEQFFGPGTRLTVL.